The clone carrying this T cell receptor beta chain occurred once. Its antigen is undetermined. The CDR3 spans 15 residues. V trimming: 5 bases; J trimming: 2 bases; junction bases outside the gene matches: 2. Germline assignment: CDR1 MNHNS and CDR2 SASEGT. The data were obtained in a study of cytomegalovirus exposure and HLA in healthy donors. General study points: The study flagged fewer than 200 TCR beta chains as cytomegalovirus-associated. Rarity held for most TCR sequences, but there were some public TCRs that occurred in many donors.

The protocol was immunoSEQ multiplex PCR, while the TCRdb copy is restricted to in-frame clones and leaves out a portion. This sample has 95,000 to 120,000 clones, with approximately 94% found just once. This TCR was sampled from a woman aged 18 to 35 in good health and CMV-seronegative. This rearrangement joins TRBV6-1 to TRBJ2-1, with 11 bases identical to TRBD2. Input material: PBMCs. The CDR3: CASSLSGGAYNEQFF. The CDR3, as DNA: TGTGCCAGCAGTCTTAGCGGGGGGGCCTACAATGAGCAGTTCTTC.